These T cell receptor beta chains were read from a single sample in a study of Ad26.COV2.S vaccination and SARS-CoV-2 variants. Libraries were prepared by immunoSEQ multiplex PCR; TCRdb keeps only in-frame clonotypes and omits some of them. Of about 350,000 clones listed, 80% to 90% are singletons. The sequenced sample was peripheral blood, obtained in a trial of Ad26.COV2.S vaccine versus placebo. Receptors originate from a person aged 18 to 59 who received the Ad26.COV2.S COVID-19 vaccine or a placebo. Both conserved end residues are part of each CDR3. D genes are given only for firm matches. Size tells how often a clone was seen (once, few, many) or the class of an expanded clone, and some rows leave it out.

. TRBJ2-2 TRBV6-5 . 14 TGTGCCAGCAGTTCAGGGGTTAACACCGGGGAGCTGTTTTTT CASSSGVNTGELFF
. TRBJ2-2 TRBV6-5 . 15 TGTGCCAGCAGTAGCCAAATGGGGGGCGCCGGGGAGCTGTTTTTT CASSSQMGGAGELFF
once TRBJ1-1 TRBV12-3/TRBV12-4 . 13 TGTGCCAGCAGTACAACAGTGAACACTGAAGCTTTCTTT CASSTTVNTEAFF
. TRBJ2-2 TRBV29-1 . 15 TGCAGCGTTGAGGGCGGAGCCGCGAACACCGGGGAGCTGTTTTTT CSVEGGAANTGELFF
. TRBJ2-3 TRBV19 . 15 TGTGCCAGTAGTATAGAAGGGGTTAGCACAGATACGCAGTATTTT CASSIEGVSTDTQYF
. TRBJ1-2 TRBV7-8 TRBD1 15 TGTGCCAGCAGCTCAGCGACGGGACAGTACTATGGCTACACCTTC CASSSATGQYYGYTF
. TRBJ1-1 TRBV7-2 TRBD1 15 TGTGCCAGCAGCTTAATGACAGGGGGGAACACTGAAGCTTTCTTT CASSLMTGGNTEAFF
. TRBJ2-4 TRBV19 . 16 TGTGCCAGTGCGAGGGGATCAGGAAAGGGCAAAAACATTCAGTACTTC CASARGSGKGKNIQYF
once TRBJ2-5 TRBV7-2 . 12 TGTGCCAGCAGCTTAGGTGTTGGGACCCAGTACTTC CASSLGVGTQYF
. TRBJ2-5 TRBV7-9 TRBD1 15 TGTGCCAGCAGCTCAGGGGACAGGTACCAAGAGACCCAGTACTTC CASSSGDRYQETQYF
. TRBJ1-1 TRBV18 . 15 TGTGCCAGCTCACCAATTGGTGGAGGGAACACTGAAGCTTTCTTT CASSPIGGGNTEAFF
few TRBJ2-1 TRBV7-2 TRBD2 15 TGTGCCAGCAGCTTAGTGGTGGGAGGGCCAAATGAGCAGTTCTTC CASSLVVGGPNEQFF
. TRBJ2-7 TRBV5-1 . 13 TGCGCCTCGGGAAAGGACCTCCGCTACGAGCAGTACTTC CASGKDLRYEQYF
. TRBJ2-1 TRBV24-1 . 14 TGTGCCACCAGTGATTTGCAGGGTAGGGATGAGCAGTTCTTC CATSDLQGRDEQFF
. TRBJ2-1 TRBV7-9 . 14 TGTGCCAGCAGCTTCAGTCTGCCCGACAATGAGCAGTTCTTC CASSFSLPDNEQFF
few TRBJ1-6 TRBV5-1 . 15 TGCGCCAGCAGCCTACAGGGAGACGGCGATTCACCCCTCCACTTT CASSLQGDGDSPLHF
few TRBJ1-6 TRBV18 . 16 TGTGCCAGCTCACCAGTCTCAGGAGTCTATAATTCACCCCTCCACTTT CASSPVSGVYNSPLHF
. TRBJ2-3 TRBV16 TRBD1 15 TGTGCCAGCAGCCTGGACAGGGGTGGCACAGATACGCAGTATTTT CASSLDRGGTDTQYF
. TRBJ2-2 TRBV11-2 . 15 TGTGCCAGCAGCTTAGGCAGGACGAACACCGGGGAGCTGTTTTTT CASSLGRTNTGELFF
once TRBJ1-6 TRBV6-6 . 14 TGTGCCAGCAAAAAACAGGGTGCGGATTCACCCCTCCACTTT CASKKQGADSPLHF
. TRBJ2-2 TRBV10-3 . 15 TGTGCCATCAGTGAGACTAGTTATGAGACCGGGGAGCTGTTTTTT CAISETSYETGELFF
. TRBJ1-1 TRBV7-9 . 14 TGTGCCAGCAGCTTAGGGGGCAGTTCGTATGAAGCTTTCTTT CASSLGGSSYEAFF
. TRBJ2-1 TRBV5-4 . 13 TGTGCCAGCAGCACAGACTACCACAATGAGCAGTTCTTC CASSTDYHNEQFF
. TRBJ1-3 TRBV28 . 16 TGTGCCAGCAGCGACTCAGGAATTTCCTCTGGAAACACCATATATTTT CASSDSGISSGNTIYF
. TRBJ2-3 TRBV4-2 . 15 TGTGCCAGCAGCCAAGATGACAGGTTCACAGATACGCAGTATTTT CASSQDDRFTDTQYF